This T cell receptor beta chain was documented in a study of tumor-infiltrating lymphocytes in primary liver carcinoma. Study background: Patients underwent resection of primary liver carcinoma. With diameters of about 4 to 11 cm, tumors were stage T1-T3 N0M0. Study-wide points: Researchers did not compare CD4+ and CD8+ repertoires, as samples were bulk unsorted.

For blood RNA, unsorted whole blood served as the source, and germline DNA was extracted too. Prior to surgery, roughly 4 milliliters of peripheral blood were drawn. As concerns this clonotype: Antigen: not known.

Germline assignment: CDR1 MNHNS and CDR2 SASEGT. This CDR3 contains 15 residues. V was clipped by 6 bases and J by 2 bases; unmatched bases: 6. Researchers generated TCR beta cDNA from approximately 0.55 ug of total RNA, relying on a constant-region primer. It was through three nested multiplex PCR rounds of slightly modified ARM-PCR that TCR beta libraries arose. The first two PCR rounds used TRBV1-TRBV30 primers with a Cbeta primer, 10 cycles each. Each CDR3 protein gets one entry after TCRdb re-called the multiplex PCR reads with MiXCR. Of around 210,000 distinct CDR3 sequences in the sample, almost 65% were seen once.

Sequenced material: peripheral blood. The sequence was collected from an older woman with primary liver carcinoma and hepatitis B virus infection. The gene calls are TRBV6-1 and TRBJ2-3, with 9 positions matching TRBD2. The CDR3, as DNA: TGTGCCAGCAGCCGGACTAGCGAACCCACAGATACGCAGTATTTT. Its protein product is CASSRTSEPTDTQYF.